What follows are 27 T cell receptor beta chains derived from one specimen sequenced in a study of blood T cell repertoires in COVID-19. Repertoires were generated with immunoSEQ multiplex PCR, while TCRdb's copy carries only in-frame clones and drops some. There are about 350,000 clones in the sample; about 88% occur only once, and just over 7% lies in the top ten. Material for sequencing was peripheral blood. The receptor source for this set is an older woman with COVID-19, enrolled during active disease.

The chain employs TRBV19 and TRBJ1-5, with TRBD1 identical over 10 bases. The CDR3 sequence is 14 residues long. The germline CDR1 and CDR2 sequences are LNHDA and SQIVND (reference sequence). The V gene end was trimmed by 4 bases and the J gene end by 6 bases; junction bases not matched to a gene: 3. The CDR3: CASSTGQGFQPQHF. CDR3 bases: TGTGCCAGTAGTACGGGACAGGGGTTTCAGCCCCAGCATTTT. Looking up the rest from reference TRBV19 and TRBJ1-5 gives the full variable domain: DGGITQSPKYLFRKEGQNVTLSCEQNLNHDAMYWYRQDPGQGLRLIYYSQIVNDFQKGDIAEGYSVSREKKESFPLTVTSAQKNPTAFYLCASSTGQGFQPQHFGDGTRLSIL.

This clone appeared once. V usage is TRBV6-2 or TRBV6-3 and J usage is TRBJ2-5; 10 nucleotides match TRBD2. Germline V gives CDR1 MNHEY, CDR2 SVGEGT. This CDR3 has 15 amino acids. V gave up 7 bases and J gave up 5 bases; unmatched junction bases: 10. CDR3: CASTPGTSVLETQYF. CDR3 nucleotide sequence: TGTGCCAGCACCCCCGGGACTAGCGTTTTGGAGACCCAGTACTTC.

The CDR3 is CASSQTRNRGGGYTF. CDR3 sequence (DNA): TGCGCCAGCAGCCAAACCCGAAATAGGGGGGGAGGCTACACCTTC. V gene TRBV4-3 combines with J gene TRBJ1-2, with D perhaps TRBD1 (6 bases). The germline V gene has CDR1 LGHNA and CDR2 YSLEER. The length of the CDR3 is 15 residues. Between the trimmed V and J ends, which lost 2 bases and 8 bases, there was a span of 18 bases.

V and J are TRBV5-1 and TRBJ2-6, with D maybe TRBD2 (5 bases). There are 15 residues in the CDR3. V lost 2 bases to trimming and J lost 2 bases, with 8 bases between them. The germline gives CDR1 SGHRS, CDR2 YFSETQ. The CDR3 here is CASSFSVAGANVLTF. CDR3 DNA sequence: TGCGCCAGCAGCTTTAGCGTTGCTGGGGCCAACGTCCTGACTTTC.

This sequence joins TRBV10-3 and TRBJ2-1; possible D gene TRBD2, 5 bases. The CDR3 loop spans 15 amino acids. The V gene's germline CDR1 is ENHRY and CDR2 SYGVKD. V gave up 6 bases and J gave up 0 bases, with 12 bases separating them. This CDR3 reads CAISNLASSYNEQFF. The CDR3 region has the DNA TGTGCCATCAGCAATCTAGCTAGCTCCTACAATGAGCAGTTCTTC.

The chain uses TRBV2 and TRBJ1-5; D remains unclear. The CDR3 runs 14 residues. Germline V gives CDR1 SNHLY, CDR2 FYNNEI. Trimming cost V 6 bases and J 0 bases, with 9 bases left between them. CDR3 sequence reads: CASSPDYSNQPQHF. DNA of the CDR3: TGTGCCAGCAGCCCGGACTATAGCAATCAGCCCCAGCATTTT.

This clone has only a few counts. CDR3 nucleotide sequence: TGTGCCAGCAGAGCAGGGGAGAACACCATATATTTT. Its protein is CASRAGENTIYF. The V and J genes are TRBV11-2 and TRBJ1-3; TRBD1 is a possible D gene (6 bases). V was pared by 6 bases and J by 7 bases, with 10 bases between. Germline CDR1 and CDR2: SGHAT and FQNNGV. The CDR3 runs to 12 residues.

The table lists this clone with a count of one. The CDR3 DNA sequence: TGTGCCAGCAGTTTATCGAGGGCAGGTGAAGCTTTCTTT. The encoded protein is CASSLSRAGEAFF. This rearrangement joins TRBV27 to TRBJ1-1; the D is unclear. CDR3 length equals 13 residues. Germline V lookup: CDR1 MNHEY, CDR2 SMNVEV (reference sequence). Trimming took off 0 bases at V and 7 bases at J, with 9 bases between the two ends.

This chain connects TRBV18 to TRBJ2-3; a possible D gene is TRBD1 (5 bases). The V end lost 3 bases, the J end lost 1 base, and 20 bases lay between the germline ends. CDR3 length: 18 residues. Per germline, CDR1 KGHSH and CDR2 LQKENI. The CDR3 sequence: CASSPPNAGHTGTDTQYF. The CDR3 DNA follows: TGTGCCAGCTCACCCCCAAACGCAGGGCATACGGGCACAGATACGCAGTATTTT.

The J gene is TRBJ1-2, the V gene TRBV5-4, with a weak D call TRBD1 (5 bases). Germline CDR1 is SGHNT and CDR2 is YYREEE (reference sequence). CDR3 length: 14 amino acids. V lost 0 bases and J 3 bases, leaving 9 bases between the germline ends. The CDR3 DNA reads TGTGCCAGCAGCTTGGTTGGGGGGGACTATGGCTACACCTTC. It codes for CASSLVGGDYGYTF. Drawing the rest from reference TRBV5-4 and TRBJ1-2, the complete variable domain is ETGVTQSPTHLIKTRGQQVTLRCSSQSGHNTVSWYQQALGQGPQFIFQYYREEENGRGNFPPRFSGLQFPNYSSELNVNALELDDSALYLCASSLVGGDYGYTFGSGTRLTVV.

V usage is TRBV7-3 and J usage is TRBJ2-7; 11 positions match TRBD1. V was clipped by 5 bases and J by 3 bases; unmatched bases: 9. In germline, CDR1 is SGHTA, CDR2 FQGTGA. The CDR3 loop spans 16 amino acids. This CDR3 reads CASSRLGTGGNYEQYF. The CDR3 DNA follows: TGTGCCAGCAGCCGCCTAGGGACAGGGGGTAACTACGAGCAGTACTTC.

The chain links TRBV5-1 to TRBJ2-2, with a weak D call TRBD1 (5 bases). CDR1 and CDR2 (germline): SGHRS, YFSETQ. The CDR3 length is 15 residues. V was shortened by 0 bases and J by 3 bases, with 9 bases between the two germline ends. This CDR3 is CASSLGSGYTGELFF. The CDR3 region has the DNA TGCGCCAGCAGCTTGGGTTCAGGGTACACCGGGGAGCTGTTTTTT.

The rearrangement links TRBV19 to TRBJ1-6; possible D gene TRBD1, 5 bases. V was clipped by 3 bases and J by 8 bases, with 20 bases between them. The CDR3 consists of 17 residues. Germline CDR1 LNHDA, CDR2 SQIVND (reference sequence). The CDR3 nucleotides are TGTGCCAGTAGTATCCCCTTTGTTCAGGGAGGAGATTCACCCCTCCACTTT. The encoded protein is CASSIPFVQGGDSPLHF.

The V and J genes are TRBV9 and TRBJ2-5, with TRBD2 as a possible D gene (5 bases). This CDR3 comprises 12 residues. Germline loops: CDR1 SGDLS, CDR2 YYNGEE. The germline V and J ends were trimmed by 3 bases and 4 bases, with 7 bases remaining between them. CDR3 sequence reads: CASSAGGETQYF. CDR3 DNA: TGTGCCAGCAGCGCCGGAGGAGAGACCCAGTACTTC.

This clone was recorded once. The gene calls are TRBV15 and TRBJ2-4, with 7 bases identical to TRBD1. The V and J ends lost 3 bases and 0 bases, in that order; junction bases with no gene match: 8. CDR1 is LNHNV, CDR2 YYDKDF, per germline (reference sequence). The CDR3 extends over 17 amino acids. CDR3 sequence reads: CATSRENRGLAKNIQYF. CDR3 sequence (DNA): TGTGCCACCAGCAGGGAGAACAGGGGCCTAGCCAAAAACATTCAGTACTTC.

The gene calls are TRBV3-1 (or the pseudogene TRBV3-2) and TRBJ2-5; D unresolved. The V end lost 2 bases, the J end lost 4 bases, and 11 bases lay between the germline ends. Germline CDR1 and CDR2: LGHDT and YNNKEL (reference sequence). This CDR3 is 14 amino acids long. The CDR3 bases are TGTGCCAGCAGCCAAATTCTCTTTCTAGAGACCCAGTACTTC. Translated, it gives CASSQILFLETQYF.

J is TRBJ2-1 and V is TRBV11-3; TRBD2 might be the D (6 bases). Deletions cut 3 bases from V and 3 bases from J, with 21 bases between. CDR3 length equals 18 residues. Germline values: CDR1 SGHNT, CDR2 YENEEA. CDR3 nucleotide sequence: TGTGCCAGCAGCTTCCCACGTGGGGACTCCTACCGCTACAATGAGCAGTTCTTC. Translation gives CASSFPRGDSYRYNEQFF.

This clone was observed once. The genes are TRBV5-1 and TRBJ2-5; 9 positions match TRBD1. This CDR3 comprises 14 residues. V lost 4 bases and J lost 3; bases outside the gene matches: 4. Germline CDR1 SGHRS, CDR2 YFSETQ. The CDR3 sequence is CASSTGQGKETQYF. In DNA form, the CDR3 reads TGCGCCAGCAGCACCGGACAGGGGAAAGAGACCCAGTACTTC.

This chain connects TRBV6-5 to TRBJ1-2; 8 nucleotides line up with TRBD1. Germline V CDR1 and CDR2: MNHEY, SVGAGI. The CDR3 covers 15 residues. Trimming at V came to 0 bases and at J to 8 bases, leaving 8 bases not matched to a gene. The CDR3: CASSYSRTGSSGYTF. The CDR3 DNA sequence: TGTGCCAGCAGTTACTCACGGACAGGGAGCAGCGGCTACACCTTC.

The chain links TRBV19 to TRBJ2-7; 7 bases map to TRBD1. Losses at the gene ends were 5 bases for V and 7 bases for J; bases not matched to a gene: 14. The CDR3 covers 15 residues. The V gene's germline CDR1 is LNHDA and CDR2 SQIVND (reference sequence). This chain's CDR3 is CASSLLGTAGEEQYF. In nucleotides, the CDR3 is TGTGCCAGTAGTTTATTGGGGACAGCCGGGGAGGAGCAGTACTTC.

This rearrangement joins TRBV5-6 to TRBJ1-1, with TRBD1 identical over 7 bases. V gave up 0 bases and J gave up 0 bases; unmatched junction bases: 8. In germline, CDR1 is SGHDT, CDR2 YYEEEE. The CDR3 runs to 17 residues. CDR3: CASSLAQGSLMNTEAFF. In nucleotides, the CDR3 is TGTGCCAGCAGCTTGGCACAGGGGTCACTTATGAACACTGAAGCTTTCTTT.

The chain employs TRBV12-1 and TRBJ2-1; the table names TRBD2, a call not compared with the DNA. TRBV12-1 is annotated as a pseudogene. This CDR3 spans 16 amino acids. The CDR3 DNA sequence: TGTGCCAGCAGCTTTCCCCGACTAGCGGGGGGGGATGAGCAGTTCTTC. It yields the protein CASSFPRLAGGDEQFF.

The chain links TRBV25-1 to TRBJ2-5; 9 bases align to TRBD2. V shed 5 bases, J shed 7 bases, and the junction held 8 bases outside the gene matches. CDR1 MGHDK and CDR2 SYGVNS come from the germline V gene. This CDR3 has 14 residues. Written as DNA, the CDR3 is TGTGCCAGCAGTAAGCGGGGGGCAGGTGGGACCCAGTACTTC. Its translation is CASSKRGAGGTQYF.

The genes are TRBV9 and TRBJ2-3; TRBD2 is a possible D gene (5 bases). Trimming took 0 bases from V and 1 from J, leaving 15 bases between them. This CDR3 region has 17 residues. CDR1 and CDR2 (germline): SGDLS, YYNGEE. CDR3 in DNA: TGTGCCAGCAGCGTAGCTCGGGCCCAGGAGGGCACAGATACGCAGTATTTT. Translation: CASSVARAQEGTDTQYF.

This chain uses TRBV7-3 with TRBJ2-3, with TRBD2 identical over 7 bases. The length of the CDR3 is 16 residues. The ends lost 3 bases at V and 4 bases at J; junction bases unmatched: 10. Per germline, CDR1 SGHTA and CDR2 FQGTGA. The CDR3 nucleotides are TGTGCCAGCAGCTTTAGACTAGCTGGTAGTTCAGATACGCAGTATTTT. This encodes CASSFRLAGSSDTQYF.

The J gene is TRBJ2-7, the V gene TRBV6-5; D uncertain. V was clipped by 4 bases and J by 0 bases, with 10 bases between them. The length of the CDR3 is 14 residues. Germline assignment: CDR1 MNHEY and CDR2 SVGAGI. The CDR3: CASSSSGPSYEQYF. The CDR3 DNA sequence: TGTGCCAGCAGTTCCTCCGGTCCCTCCTACGAGCAGTACTTC.

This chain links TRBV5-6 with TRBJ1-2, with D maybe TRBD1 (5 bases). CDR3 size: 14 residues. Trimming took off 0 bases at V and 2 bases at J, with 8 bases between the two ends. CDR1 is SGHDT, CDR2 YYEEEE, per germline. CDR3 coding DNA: TGTGCCAGCAGCTTGGGGGAGGGGAACTATGGCTACACCTTC. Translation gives CASSLGEGNYGYTF.